This T cell receptor (beta chain) comes out of a study of blood T cell repertoires in COVID-19. The germline CDR1 and CDR2 sequences are SEHNR and FQNEAQ (reference sequence). This CDR3 spans 16 amino acids. V lost 1 base to trimming and J lost 5 bases; unmatched junction nucleotides: 7. The method was immunoSEQ multiplex PCR; TCRdb's version includes in-frame clones alone and lacks a portion of them. The table records under 550,000 clones, 80% to 90% of them present only once. While infection was still active, Seattle patients were enrolled and then followed longitudinally. The rearrangement uses TRBV7-9 and TRBJ2-3; the match to TRBD1 covers 9 bases. The sequencing input was peripheral blood. The TCR originated in a man aged 18 to 35 with COVID-19, enrolled during active disease. The CDR3 reads CASSLGGGQGQDTQYF. The CDR3 coding sequence is TGTGCCAGCAGCTTAGGGGGGGGACAGGGTCAAGATACGCAGTATTTT.